One sample yielded the 28 T cell receptor beta chains listed below, sequenced in a study of radiotherapy plus CTLA-4 blockade in lung cancer. Clones were read by immunoSEQ multiplex PCR, and TCRdb kept only the in-frame ones, dropping some. The repertoire holds tens of thousands of clones, roughly 86% seen once, with approximately 16% in the top ten. Material: peripheral blood, obtained from a patient treated with radiotherapy plus ipilimumab. The receptors here all came from a human donor with non-small cell lung cancer that progressed on radiotherapy plus ipilimumab.

This clone occurred a few times. A read error may produce the germline difference seen at one junction end. DNA of the CDR3: TGTGCCAGCAGTGAAGCGGGACAGGGTTTCAACTTT. This encodes CASSEAGQGFNF. This chain links TRBV6-5 with TRBJ1-6; TRBD1 matches at 9 bases. The germline V gene encodes CDR1 MNHEY and CDR2 SVGAGI. This CDR3 is built from 12 residues.

V is TRBV13 and J is TRBJ2-5, with TRBD1 identical over 7 bases. The last part of the DNA fits TRBJ2-7 better; the J call may be wrong. CDR3 length: 15 residues. Germline V gene lookup returns CDR1 PRHDT and CDR2 FYEKMQ (reference sequence). The CDR3 region is CASSSRRQGSYEQYF. The CDR3 nucleotides read TGTGCCAGCAGCTCCCGTAGACAGGGCTCCTACGAGCAGTACTTC.

V is TRBV28 and J is TRBJ2-7; TRBD1 matches at 11 bases. This CDR3 spans 15 amino acids. Looked up from germline, CDR1 is MDHEN and CDR2 is SYDVKM. V lost 4 bases and J lost 4; bases outside the gene matches: 6. The CDR3, as DNA: TGTGCCAGCAGTTCCCCGGGACAGGGGGGGTACGAGCAGTACTTC. Translating gives CASSSPGQGGYEQYF.

CDR3 bases: TGCGCCAGCAGCTCTAGTTCTGGGACAGGGGGCGCCAATGGCTACACCTTC. Its protein is CASSSSSGTGGANGYTF. The chain carries TRBV4-3 and TRBJ1-2; 12 bases fit TRBD1. Germline V gives CDR1 LGHNA, CDR2 YSLEER. Trimming took 5 bases from V and 6 from J; bases not matched to a gene: 13. The CDR3 extends over 17 amino acids.

The chain links TRBV7-2 to TRBJ1-2; 9 bases are a match to TRBD1. In germline, CDR1 is SGHTA, CDR2 FQGNSA. V was pared by 5 bases and J by 8 bases, with 12 bases of the junction left unmatched. The CDR3 extends over 15 amino acids. For the CDR3, the DNA is TGTGCCAGCAGCCAGACCGAAATGGGACAGGGAGGCTACACCTTC. Its protein product is CASSQTEMGQGGYTF.

Only a few counts were recorded for this clone. The chain is built from TRBV21-1 and TRBJ1-5. TRBV21-1 is flagged as a pseudogene. This CDR3 spans 15 amino acids. In nucleotides, the CDR3 is TGTGCCAGCAGCAAATCTCGGGACAGCAATCAGCCCCAGCATTTT. Encoded protein: CASSKSRDSNQPQHF.

The rearrangement joins TRBV9 to TRBJ2-1, with TRBD1 matching over 9 bases. CDR3 length: 17 amino acids. V was clipped by 3 bases and J by 5 bases; unmatched bases: 12. The V gene's germline CDR1 is SGDLS and CDR2 YYNGEE. CDR3 DNA: TGTGCCAGCAGCGCCCCCTTTGGGGACAGGGCGAACAATGAGCAGTTCTTC. It is translated as CASSAPFGDRANNEQFF.

This clone was picked up one time. The chain joins TRBV29-1 to TRBJ2-5; a possible D gene is TRBD1 (5 bases). Per the germline V gene, CDR1 is SQVTM and CDR2 is ANQGSEA. V shed 4 bases and J shed 5 bases, with 17 bases lying between them. The CDR3 runs to 14 residues. The DNA for the CDR3 is TGCAGCGTTGCCGCCCATAAAGCAGGGGAGACCCAGTACTTC. Translation: CSVAAHKAGETQYF.

The rearrangement joins TRBV4-3 to TRBJ2-7, with 12 bases that match TRBD1. Losses at the gene ends were 3 bases for V and 4 bases for J; bases not matched to a gene: 1. The germline V gene encodes CDR1 LGHNA and CDR2 YSLEER. The CDR3 spans 14 residues. The CDR3: CASSQGQGAYEQYF. CDR3 DNA: TGCGCCAGCAGCCAGGGACAGGGGGCTTACGAGCAGTACTTC.

The sample holds a few counts of this clone. This chain uses TRBV6-6 with TRBJ1-3; D is unclear. In germline, CDR1 is MNHNY, CDR2 SVGAGI (reference sequence). The germline V and J ends were trimmed by 11 bases and 0 bases, with 5 bases remaining between them. This CDR3 is 11 amino acids long. DNA for the CDR3: TGTGCCGTGAGCTCTGGAAACACCATATATTTT. Translated: CAVSSGNTIYF.

The rearrangement links TRBV19 to TRBJ1-2; TRBD1 matches at 9 bases. Germline CDR1 and CDR2: LNHDA and SQIVND (reference sequence). The CDR3 extends over 16 amino acids. V shed 5 bases and J 4 bases; nucleotides not matched to a gene: 11. The CDR3 loop is CASSLMGTGTPYGYTF. CDR3 DNA: TGTGCCAGTAGTCTAATGGGGACAGGGACGCCCTATGGCTACACCTTC.

This chain connects TRBV5-5 to TRBJ1-5; D is possibly TRBD1 (5 bases). CDR1 is SGHKS, CDR2 YYEKEE, per germline (reference sequence). This CDR3 has 14 amino acids. V was cut by 5 bases and J by 7 bases, with 16 bases left in between. The CDR3: CASSTTDVGQPQHF. CDR3 DNA sequence: TGTGCCAGCAGTACGACAGATGTCGGGCAGCCCCAGCATTTT.

This chain uses TRBV29-1 with TRBJ2-7; D is ambiguous. V lost 4 bases, J lost 1 base, and 8 bases lay in between. The CDR3 runs 12 residues. Germline-derived CDR1 and CDR2 are SQVTM and ANQGSEA. The CDR3, as DNA: TGCAGCGTTGTGGACGGATCCTACGAGCAGTACTTC. Its translation is CSVVDGSYEQYF.

The V gene is TRBV5-4, the J gene TRBJ1-6, with TRBD1 matching over 9 bases. Losses at the gene ends were 1 base for V and 10 bases for J; bases not matched to a gene: 6. There are 15 residues in the CDR3. The germline gives CDR1 SGHNT, CDR2 YYREEE (reference sequence). The CDR3 region is CASSLLDRGDSPLHF. The CDR3 DNA reads as TGTGCCAGCAGCTTGCTCGACAGGGGGGACTCACCCCTCCACTTT.

J is TRBJ2-3 and V is TRBV28, with 7 bases aligning to TRBD2. Trimming cost V 9 bases and J 8 bases; bases outside gene matches: 5. CDR3 size: 11 residues. CDR1 MDHEN and CDR2 SYDVKM come from the germline V gene. CDR3 in DNA: TGTGCCAGTTCCCGCGGGGGTACGCAGTATTTT. Translating it yields CASSRGGTQYF.

This clone has just one count. The chain carries TRBV4-3 and TRBJ2-3; 10 bases line up with TRBD2. J lost 4 bases, V lost 0 bases, and 7 bases had no gene match. There are 17 residues in the CDR3. In germline, CDR1 is LGHNA, CDR2 YSLEER. Here the CDR3 reads CASSQEILAGVADTQYF. The CDR3 bases are TGCGCCAGCAGCCAAGAGATTCTAGCGGGGGTCGCAGATACGCAGTATTTT.

This rearrangement joins TRBV18 to TRBJ2-3, with D possibly being TRBD1 (6 bases). The germline V and J ends were trimmed by 1 base and 5 bases, with 13 bases remaining between them. The CDR3 length is 15 residues. CDR1 KGHSH and CDR2 LQKENI come from the germline V gene. Here the CDR3 reads CASSPRWGTKDTQYF. For the CDR3, the DNA is TGTGCCAGCTCACCACGGTGGGGGACAAAAGATACGCAGTATTTT.

V usage is TRBV29-1 and J usage is TRBJ2-2, with a weak D call TRBD2 (5 bases). Germline-derived CDR1 and CDR2 are SQVTM and ANQGSEA. Deletions cut 4 bases from V and 7 bases from J, with 10 bases between. This CDR3 region has 12 residues. The DNA for the CDR3 is TGCAGCGTTGTGGAGGCCCTCGGGGAGCTGTTTTTT. Protein sequence: CSVVEALGELFF.

The genes are TRBV7-2 and TRBJ2-5; D is possibly TRBD2 (5 bases). Germline V gives CDR1 SGHTA, CDR2 FQGNSA. The CDR3 is 15 amino acids. V lost 5 bases to trimming and J lost 5 bases, with 18 bases between them. CDR3 DNA: TGTGCCAGCAGCATGGACTCAAGTCGTACGGAGACCCAGTACTTC. Translation gives CASSMDSSRTETQYF. Complete variable domain (other parts from reference TRBV7-2 and TRBJ2-5): GAGVSQSPSNKVTEKGKDVELRCDPISGHTALYWYRQSLGQGLEFLIYFQGNSAPDKSGLPSDRFSAERTGGSVSTLTIQRTQQEDSAVYLCASSMDSSRTETQYFGPGTRLLVL.

J is TRBJ2-7 and V is TRBV18; maybe TRBD1 (5 bases). Germline V gene sequence: CDR1 KGHSH, CDR2 LQKENI. The CDR3 runs to 13 residues. V dropped 2 bases and J dropped 3 bases, with 8 bases sitting between them. The CDR3 reads CASSPGAHYEQYF. CDR3 coding DNA: TGTGCCAGCTCACCAGGGGCGCACTACGAGCAGTACTTC.

This rearrangement joins TRBV28 to TRBJ1-2; 7 positions match TRBD1. Per germline, CDR1 MDHEN and CDR2 SYDVKM. V dropped 4 bases and J dropped 8; count of bases not matched to a gene: 4. CDR3 size: 12 residues. Here the CDR3 reads CASSSQGVGYTF. In nucleotides, the CDR3 is TGTGCCAGCAGTTCCCAGGGGGTGGGCTACACCTTC.

This rearrangement joins TRBV18 to TRBJ1-6, with TRBD1 identical over 7 bases. J gave up 6 bases and V 5 bases, and 7 bases lay outside the gene matches. This CDR3 region has 15 residues. Germline V CDR1 and CDR2: KGHSH, LQKENI. The CDR3 sequence: CASSSDRTGNSPLHF. CDR3 sequence (DNA): TGTGCCAGCTCATCGGACAGGACCGGTAATTCACCCCTCCACTTT. Looking up the rest from reference TRBV18 and TRBJ1-6 gives the full variable domain: NAGVMQNPRHLVRRRGQEARLRCSPMKGHSHVYWYRQLPEEGLKFMVYLQKENIIDESGMPKERFSAEFPKEGPSILRIQQVVRGDSAAYFCASSSDRTGNSPLHFGNGTRLTVT.

The table lists this clone with a few counts. V usage is TRBV5-6 and J usage is TRBJ2-1, with a weak D call TRBD2 (7 bases). The CDR3 loop spans 16 amino acids. The ends were cut back, 1 base at V and 7 bases at J, with 18 bases in the middle. CDR1 SGHDT and CDR2 YYEEEE come from the germline V gene. This CDR3 reads CASSLRVGAGANEQFF. The CDR3 DNA reads TGTGCCAGCAGCTTGCGGGTTGGGGCGGGGGCAAATGAGCAGTTCTTC.

This rearrangement joins TRBV9 to TRBJ2-1; unclear D gene. Germline V gene data show CDR1 as SGDLS and CDR2 as YYNGEE. V gave up 0 bases and J gave up 6 bases, with 16 bases separating them. This CDR3 has 16 amino acids. CDR3 sequence: CASSVAGSGSVNEQFF. The CDR3 DNA is TGTGCCAGCAGCGTAGCTGGGTCAGGTTCCGTCAATGAGCAGTTCTTC.

V gene TRBV5-1 combines with J gene TRBJ1-1, with a tentative D call TRBD1 (5 bases). The ends were cut back, 0 bases at V and 1 base at J, with 7 bases in the middle. Per the germline V gene, CDR1 is SGHRS and CDR2 is YFSETQ. This CDR3 has 14 amino acids. The CDR3, as DNA: TGCGCCAGCAGCTTGGAGGGGTCGAACACTGAAGCTTTCTTT. As protein: CASSLEGSNTEAFF.

V usage is TRBV4-3 and J usage is TRBJ1-1; 8 nucleotides align to TRBD1. The CDR3 runs to 19 residues. J gave up 3 bases and V 0 bases, and 15 bases lay outside the gene matches. From germline, CDR1 is LGHNA and CDR2 YSLEER. CDR3 nucleotides: TGCGCCAGCAGCCAAGATCCGGGCAGGGGGCGCTTGAAGGACACTGAAGCTTTCTTT. Translated: CASSQDPGRGRLKDTEAFF.

Only a few counts were recorded for this clone. The chain joins TRBV27 to TRBJ1-1; D gene unclear. The ends were cut back, 5 bases at V and 4 bases at J, with 11 bases in the middle. Germline V gene data show CDR1 as MNHEY and CDR2 as SMNVEV (reference sequence). The CDR3 spans 13 residues. CDR3 in DNA: TGTGCCAGCAGTCGGTGGGCGAGCACTGAAGCTTTCTTT. Translation: CASSRWASTEAFF.

The rearrangement uses TRBV4-3 and TRBJ2-2; perhaps TRBD1 as D (5 bases). Trimming took 0 bases from V and 4 from J, leaving 18 bases between them. Germline values: CDR1 LGHNA, CDR2 YSLEER. CDR3 length equals 18 residues. CDR3 sequence: CASSQDLIRVTLTGELFF. The DNA for the CDR3 is TGCGCCAGCAGCCAAGATTTAATCAGGGTAACACTCACCGGGGAGCTGTTTTTT.